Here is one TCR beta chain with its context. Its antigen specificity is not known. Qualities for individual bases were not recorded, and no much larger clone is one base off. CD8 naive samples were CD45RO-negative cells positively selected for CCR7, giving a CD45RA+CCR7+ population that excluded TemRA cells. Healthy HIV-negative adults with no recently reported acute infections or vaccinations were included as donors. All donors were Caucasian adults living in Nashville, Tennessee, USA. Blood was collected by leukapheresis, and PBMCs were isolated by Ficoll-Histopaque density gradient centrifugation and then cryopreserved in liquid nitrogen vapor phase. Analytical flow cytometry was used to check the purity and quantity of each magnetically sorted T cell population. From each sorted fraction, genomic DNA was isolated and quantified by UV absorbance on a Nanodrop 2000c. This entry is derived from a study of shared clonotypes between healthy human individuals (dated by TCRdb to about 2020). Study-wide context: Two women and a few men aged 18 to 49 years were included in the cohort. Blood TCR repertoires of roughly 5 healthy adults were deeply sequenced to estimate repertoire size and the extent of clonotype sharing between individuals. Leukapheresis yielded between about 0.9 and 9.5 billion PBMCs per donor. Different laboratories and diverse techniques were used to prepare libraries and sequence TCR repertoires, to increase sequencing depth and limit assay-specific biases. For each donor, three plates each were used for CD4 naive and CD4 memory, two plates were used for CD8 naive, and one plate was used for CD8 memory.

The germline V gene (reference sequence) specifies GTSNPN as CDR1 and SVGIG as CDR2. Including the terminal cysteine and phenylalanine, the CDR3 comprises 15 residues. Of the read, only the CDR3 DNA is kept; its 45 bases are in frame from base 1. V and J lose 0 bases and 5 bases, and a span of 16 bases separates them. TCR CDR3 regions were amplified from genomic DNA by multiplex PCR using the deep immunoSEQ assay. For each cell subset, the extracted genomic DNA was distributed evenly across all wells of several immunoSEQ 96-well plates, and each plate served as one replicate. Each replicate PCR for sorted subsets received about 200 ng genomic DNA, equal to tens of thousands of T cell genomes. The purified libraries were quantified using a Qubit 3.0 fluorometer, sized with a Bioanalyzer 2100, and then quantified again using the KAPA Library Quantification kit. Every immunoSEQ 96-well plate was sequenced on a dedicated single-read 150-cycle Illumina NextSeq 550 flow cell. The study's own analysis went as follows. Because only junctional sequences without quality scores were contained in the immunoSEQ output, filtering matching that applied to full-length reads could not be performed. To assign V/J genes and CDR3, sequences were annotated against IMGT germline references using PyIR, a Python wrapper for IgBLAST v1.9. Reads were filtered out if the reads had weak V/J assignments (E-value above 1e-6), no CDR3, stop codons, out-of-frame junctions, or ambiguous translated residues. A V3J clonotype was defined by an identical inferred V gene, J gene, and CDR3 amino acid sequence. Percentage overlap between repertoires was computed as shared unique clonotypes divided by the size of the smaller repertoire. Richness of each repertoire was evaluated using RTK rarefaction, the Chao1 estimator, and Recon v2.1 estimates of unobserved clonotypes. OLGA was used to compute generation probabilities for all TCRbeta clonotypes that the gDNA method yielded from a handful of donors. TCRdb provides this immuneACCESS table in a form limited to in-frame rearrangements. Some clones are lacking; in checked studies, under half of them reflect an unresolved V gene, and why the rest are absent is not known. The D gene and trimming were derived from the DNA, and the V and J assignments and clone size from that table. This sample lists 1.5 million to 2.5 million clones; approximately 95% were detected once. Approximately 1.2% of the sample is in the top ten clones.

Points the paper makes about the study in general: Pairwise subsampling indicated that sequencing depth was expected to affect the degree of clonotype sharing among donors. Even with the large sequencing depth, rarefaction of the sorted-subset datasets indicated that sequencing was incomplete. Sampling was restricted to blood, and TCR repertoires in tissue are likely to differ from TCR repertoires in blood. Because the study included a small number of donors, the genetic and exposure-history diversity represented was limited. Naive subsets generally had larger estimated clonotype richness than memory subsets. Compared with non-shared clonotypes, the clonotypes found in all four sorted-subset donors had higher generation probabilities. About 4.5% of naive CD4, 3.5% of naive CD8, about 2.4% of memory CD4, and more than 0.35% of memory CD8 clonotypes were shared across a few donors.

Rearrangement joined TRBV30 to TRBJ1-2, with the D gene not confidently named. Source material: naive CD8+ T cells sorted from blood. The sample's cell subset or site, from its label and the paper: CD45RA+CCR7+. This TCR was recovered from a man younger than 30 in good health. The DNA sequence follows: TGTGCCTGGAGTGTAGTAGAGGCAGTACATTATGGCTACACCTTC. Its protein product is CAWSVVEAVHYGYTF.